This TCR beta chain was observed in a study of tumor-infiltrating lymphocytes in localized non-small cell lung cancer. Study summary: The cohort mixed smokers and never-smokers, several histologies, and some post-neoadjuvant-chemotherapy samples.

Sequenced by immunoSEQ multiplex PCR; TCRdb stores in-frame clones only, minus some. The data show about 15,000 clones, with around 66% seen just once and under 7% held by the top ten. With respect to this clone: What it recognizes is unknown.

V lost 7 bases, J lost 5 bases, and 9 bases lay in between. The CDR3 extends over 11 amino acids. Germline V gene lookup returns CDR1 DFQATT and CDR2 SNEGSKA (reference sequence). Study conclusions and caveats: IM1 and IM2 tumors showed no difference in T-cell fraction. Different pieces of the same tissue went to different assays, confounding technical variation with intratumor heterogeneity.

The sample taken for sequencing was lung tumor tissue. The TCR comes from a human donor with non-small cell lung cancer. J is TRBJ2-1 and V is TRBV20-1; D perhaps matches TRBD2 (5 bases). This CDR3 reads CSVSGNNEQFF. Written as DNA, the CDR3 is TGCAGTGTCAGCGGAAACAATGAGCAGTTCTTC.